The clone carrying this TCR beta chain was seen ten or more times. In the study's own analysis: Clinicopathological groups supplied CDR3 differences that were used to build a distant-metastasis classifier for papillary thyroid cancer. TCRdb re-analyzed the PCR reads through MiXCR. These V and J calls derive from TCRdb rather than the authors' analysis. The sample holds tens of thousands of clones, around 30% seen once. Among the patients, none had received any treatment before thyroid surgery. The data were obtained in a study of metastatic and nonmetastatic thyroid tumors. Study summary: For malignant and benign thyroid patients, tumor or nodule tissue and blood were the sources whose repertoires were compared.

Looked up from germline, CDR1 is SQVTM and CDR2 is ANQGSEA. The V end was cut by 4 bases, the J end by 3 bases, with 13 bases between. There are 13 residues in the CDR3. V usage is TRBV29-1 and J usage is TRBJ2-7; D is uncertain. The sequenced sample was blood. The sequence derives from a male donor with papillary thyroid cancer or a benign thyroid nodule (not recorded which). Some clones in this sample may be carry-over from other donors' samples. CDR3 loop: CSVGRVERYEQYF. The CDR3 DNA reads TGCAGCGTTGGTCGAGTTGAGCGCTACGAGCAGTACTTC.